These 32 T cell receptor beta chains originate from one sample sequenced in a study of blood T cells in healthy people across ages. Together with a sample-barcoded 5' primer, a J-beta primer mix was included in a second PCR lasting about 6 to 11 cycles. MiXCR, run by TCRdb on the 5' RACE reads, gives a single entry per CDR3 protein. The sample holds approximately 400,000 distinct CDR3 sequences; about 49% are singletons and the top ten take about 54%. The sequenced sample was blood. These receptors were obtained from a man aged 60 to 75 in good health.

The V and J genes are TRBV29-1 and TRBJ2-5; D possibly corresponds to TRBD2 (7 bases). Germline V gene data show CDR1 as SQVTM and CDR2 as ANQGSEA. This CDR3 spans 17 amino acids. The germline V and J ends were trimmed by 3 bases and 5 bases, with 25 bases remaining between them. In DNA form, the CDR3 reads TGCAGCGTTGAGGGGGGGGGTAGGGACATCCTTGGGGAGACCCAGTACTTC. Its protein product is CSVEGGGRDILGETQYF.

This rearrangement joins TRBV4-3 to TRBJ2-5; D uncertain. V shed 0 bases and J shed 7 bases, with 9 bases lying between them. The CDR3 is 13 amino acids. Germline values: CDR1 LGHNA, CDR2 YSLEER. The CDR3 region has the DNA TGCGCCAGCAGCCAAGAAGCGAGTTGGACCCAGTACTTC. Translating it yields CASSQEASWTQYF.

This chain connects TRBV11-2 to TRBJ2-7, with unresolved D. Germline lookup yields CDR1 SGHAT and CDR2 FQNNGV. Between the trimmed V and J ends, which lost 2 bases and 0 bases, there was a span of 14 bases. The length of the CDR3 is 16 residues. DNA for the CDR3: TGTGCCAGCAGCTTAACCGGCAGGCTTAGCTCCTACGAGCAGTACTTC. It specifies CASSLTGRLSSYEQYF.

Turning to this clonotype: One end of the junction does not line up with germline, which may come from a read error. The chain employs TRBV29-1 and TRBJ2-7; D not certain. Looked up from germline, CDR1 is SQVTM and CDR2 is ANQGSEA. This CDR3 comprises 16 residues. This chain's CDR3 is CSVVGRSEKVSYGQYF. DNA of the CDR3: TGCAGCGTTGTGGGCCGAAGCGAAAAAGTCTCCTACGGGCAGTACTTC.

This clonotype showed up just a few times. This chain links TRBV4-2 with TRBJ1-2, with 7 bases aligning to TRBD1. The trim removed 1 base at V and 7 bases at J, leaving 9 bases unmatched. From germline, CDR1 is LGHNA and CDR2 YNFKEQ. The CDR3 is 15 residues long. The CDR3 nucleotides are TGTGCCAGCAGCCAAGGGGACAGAGGGGAAAGTGGCTACACCTTC. Encoded protein: CASSQGDRGESGYTF.

This clonotype has just a few counts. V and J are TRBV6-5 and TRBJ1-1; D is ambiguous. Germline V gives CDR1 MNHEY, CDR2 SVGAGI. The V gene lost 4 bases and the J gene lost 1 base, with 7 bases spanning the gap. The CDR3 contains 13 residues. The CDR3 DNA is TGTGCCAGCAGTTCCACACAGAACACTGAAGCTTTCTTT. Amino acids: CASSSTQNTEAFF.

The chain links TRBV12-3 or TRBV12-4 to TRBJ2-1, with D tentatively TRBD1 (5 bases). The V gene lost 9 bases and the J gene lost 3 bases, with 9 bases spanning the gap. This CDR3 contains 12 residues. CDR3 region: CASLGLYNEQFF. The CDR3 nucleotides are TGTGCCAGTCTGGGGCTCTACAATGAGCAGTTCTTC.

This clonotype was recorded a few times. The rearrangement links TRBV7-2 to TRBJ1-5; D ambiguous. CDR1 SGHTA and CDR2 FQGNSA come from the germline V gene. Deletions cut 5 bases from V and 4 bases from J, with 6 bases between. This CDR3 contains 12 residues. CDR3 DNA sequence: TGTGCCAGCAGCAAGAGGAATCAGCCCCAGCATTTT. It specifies CASSKRNQPQHF.

Here the CDR3 DNA reads TGTGCCAGCAGCCTACCGGGGCGCGGAAACATTCAGTACTTC. It is translated as CASSLPGRGNIQYF. The V call is TRBV7-2, the J call TRBJ2-4; D tentatively fits TRBD1 or TRBD2 (5 bases each). The germline V gene has CDR1 SGHTA and CDR2 FQGNSA. V dropped 5 bases and J dropped 6 bases, with 14 bases sitting between them. The CDR3 consists of 14 residues.

This clonotype occurred a few times. V usage is TRBV21-1 and J usage is TRBJ2-7. TRBV21-1 is annotated as a pseudogene. CDR3 length equals 11 residues. In DNA form, the CDR3 reads TGTGCCAGCAGGTGGGGTACCGAGCAGTACTTC. This codes for CASRWGTEQYF.

The chain couples TRBV7-9 to TRBJ2-7; D might be TRBD1 (5 bases). Looked up from germline, CDR1 is SEHNR and CDR2 is FQNEAQ (reference sequence). V lost 5 bases to trimming and J lost 6 bases, with 11 bases between them. The CDR3 has 12 amino acids. As DNA, the CDR3 is TGTGCCAGCAGCCCCCAGGGTTCCGAGCAGTACTTC. Translation: CASSPQGSEQYF. The whole variable domain, remainder taken from reference TRBV7-9 and TRBJ2-7, is DTGVSQNPRHKITKRGQNVTFRCDPISEHNRLYWYRQTLGQGPEFLTYFQNEAQLEKSRLLSDRFSAERPKGSFSTLEIQRTEQGDSAMYLCASSPQGSEQYFGPGTRLTVT.

V and J are TRBV27 and TRBJ1-1; D is uncertain. The CDR3 has 13 residues. The germline CDR1 and CDR2 sequences are MNHEY and SMNVEV (reference sequence). V was shortened by 0 bases and J by 5 bases, with 7 bases between the two germline ends. The chain's CDR3 is CASSLSSVTEAFF. DNA of the CDR3: TGTGCCAGCAGTTTATCGTCGGTTACTGAAGCTTTCTTT.

This clonotype was counted only a few times. The V and J genes are TRBV6-1 and TRBJ2-3; D not resolved. Per the germline V gene, CDR1 is MNHNS and CDR2 is SASEGT. V was trimmed by 0 bases and J by 1 base, leaving 14 bases between them. The CDR3 covers 17 residues. The CDR3 protein is CASSEAGFADGTDTQYF. CDR3 nucleotide sequence: TGTGCCAGCAGTGAAGCAGGATTCGCAGACGGCACAGATACGCAGTATTTT.

CDR3 region: CASSLAAGRVGNEQYF. As DNA, the CDR3 is TGTGCCAGCAGCTTAGCGGCAGGGAGGGTCGGCAATGAGCAGTACTTC. The chain links TRBV7-2 to TRBJ2-7, with TRBD2 matching 7 bases. Germline loops: CDR1 SGHTA, CDR2 FQGNSA. CDR3 size: 16 residues. Losses at the gene ends were 0 bases for V and 7 bases for J; bases not matched to a gene: 12.

The sample holds a few counts of this clonotype. This chain joins TRBV12-3 or TRBV12-4 and TRBJ2-1; the D gene is possibly TRBD2 (6 bases). The CDR3 contains 17 residues. Trimming took 5 bases from V and 4 from J, leaving 21 bases between them. For the CDR3, the DNA is TGTGCCAGCAGTGACTGGGACTTTTCCATAGGGTACAATGAGCAGTTCTTC. Encoded protein: CASSDWDFSIGYNEQFF.

The CDR3 protein is CASTSAESSYEQYF. The CDR3 DNA reads as TGTGCCAGCACCTCGGCGGAGAGCTCCTACGAGCAGTACTTC. The chain uses TRBV14 and TRBJ2-7; no firm D call. Germline loops: CDR1 SGHDN, CDR2 FVKESK. With 7 bases removed from V and 0 bases from J, the gap between germline ends came to 13 bases. The CDR3 covers 14 residues.

This clonotype was detected only a few times. The chain recombines TRBV3-1 with TRBJ1-2, with 7 bases that match TRBD1. Trimming cost V 2 bases and J 5 bases; bases outside gene matches: 11. The CDR3 totals 16 residues. In germline, CDR1 is LGHDT, CDR2 YNNKEL (reference sequence). The CDR3 sequence: CASSQLGAGTAYGYTF. As DNA, the CDR3 is TGTGCCAGCAGCCAACTCGGAGCCGGGACAGCTTATGGCTACACCTTC.

The J gene is TRBJ2-3, the V gene TRBV6-2 or TRBV6-3; TRBD2 matches at 13 bases. The CDR3 has 16 residues. V dropped 7 bases and J dropped 5; count of bases not matched to a gene: 9. Germline values: CDR1 MNHEY, CDR2 SVGEGT. DNA for the CDR3: TGTGCCAGCAACCTAGGACTAGCGGGAGTTAAAGATACGCAGTATTTT. As protein: CASNLGLAGVKDTQYF.

The sample holds many counts of this clonotype. The rearrangement joins TRBV12-3 or TRBV12-4 to TRBJ2-4; 11 bases match TRBD2. The CDR3 totals 18 residues. Trimming removed 2 bases from V and 1 base from J; junction bases left unmatched: 7. The CDR3 loop is CASSLIASGRFAKNIQYF. The CDR3, as DNA: TGTGCCAGCAGTTTAATCGCTAGCGGGAGGTTCGCCAAAAACATTCAGTACTTC.

CDR3 DNA sequence: TGTGCCAGCAGCCCTAATACCGGGGCTGGCACCGGGGAGCTGTTTTTT. This gives the protein CASSPNTGAGTGELFF. The chain couples TRBV7-9 to TRBJ2-2; D assignment may be TRBD1 or TRBD2 (5 bases each). The germline gives CDR1 SEHNR, CDR2 FQNEAQ (reference sequence). The CDR3 is made up of 16 amino acids. V was cut by 5 bases and J by 4 bases, with 17 bases left in between.

This rearrangement joins TRBV7-2 to TRBJ1-2; the D gene is possibly TRBD1 (6 bases). CDR3 length equals 17 residues. V was clipped by 2 bases and J by 4 bases, with 20 bases between them. CDR1 SGHTA and CDR2 FQGNSA come from the germline V gene. DNA for the CDR3: TGTGCCAGCAGCTTAATCGGGACGGGGGGGCAAGTCTATGGCTACACCTTC. This encodes CASSLIGTGGQVYGYTF.

The chain couples TRBV5-1 to TRBJ2-7; D is unresolved. Between the trimmed V and J ends, which lost 9 bases and 7 bases, there was a span of 23 bases. CDR1 is SGHRS, CDR2 YFSETQ, per germline. This CDR3 has 14 residues. The CDR3: CATKAQPSSREQYF. In nucleotides, the CDR3 is TGCGCCACCAAGGCCCAACCCTCCTCGAGAGAGCAGTACTTC.

On this clonotype: The limits of the CDR3 on the DNA are not certain, so only TCRdb's listed CDR3 is given. The chain recombines TRBV4-3 with TRBJ2-1; TRBD1 is the table's D call, not checked against the DNA. The CDR3 is made up of 17 amino acids, end residues included. The germline V gene encodes CDR1 LGHNA and CDR2 YSLEER. The CDR3 sequence is CASSRVRFGDRGREQFF.

This clonotype was counted once. Given a much more abundant clone one base away, this may be a read error. This rearrangement joins TRBV29-1 to TRBJ2-5; 12 bases fit TRBD2. V lost 2 bases and J lost 11; bases outside the gene matches: 9. CDR1 is SQVTM and CDR2 is ANQGSEA in the germline V gene. This CDR3 contains 14 residues. The DNA of the CDR3 is TGCAGCGTTGAACTAGCGGGAGGGAACAATGAGCAGTACTTC. This translates into CSVELAGGNNEQYF.

This chain uses TRBV12-3 or TRBV12-4 with TRBJ2-3; D unclear. Trimming cost V 3 bases and J 2 bases, with 6 bases left between them. The CDR3 runs to 13 residues. For the CDR3, the DNA is TGTGCCAGCAGTTTCCAGAACACAGATACGCAGTATTTT. Translating it yields CASSFQNTDTQYF.

The table lists this clonotype with a few counts. The V and J genes are TRBV29-1 and TRBJ2-1, with D maybe TRBD2 (6 bases). V was pared by 7 bases and J by 4 bases, with 14 bases between. Germline V lookup: CDR1 SQVTM, CDR2 ANQGSEA. CDR3 length: 13 residues. The CDR3 sequence: CSAEDGGYNEQFF. The CDR3 DNA sequence: TGCAGCGCTGAGGACGGGGGATACAATGAGCAGTTCTTC.

The rearrangement uses TRBV7-2 and TRBJ2-7; 9 positions match TRBD1. Germline lookup yields CDR1 SGHTA and CDR2 FQGNSA. J was trimmed by 7 bases and V by 0 bases; bases with no gene match: 7. The CDR3 has 15 residues. The CDR3 coding sequence is TGTGCCAGCAGCTTAGCGGGACAGGGCGGCAATGAGCAGTACTTC. Residues: CASSLAGQGGNEQYF. The variable domain in full, completed from reference TRBV7-2 and TRBJ2-7, reads GAGVSQSPSNKVTEKGKDVELRCDPISGHTALYWYRQSLGQGLEFLIYFQGNSAPDKSGLPSDRFSAERTGGSVSTLTIQRTQQEDSAVYLCASSLAGQGGNEQYFGPGTRLTVT.

This rearrangement joins TRBV30 to TRBJ2-6; D is unclear. Germline CDR1 GTSNPN, CDR2 SVGIG (reference sequence). The CDR3 loop spans 14 amino acids. Between the trimmed V and J ends, which lost 1 base and 0 bases, there was a span of 4 bases. CDR3 nucleotides: TGTGCCTGGAGTGGACCCTCTGGGGCCAACGTCCTGACTTTC. Translating it yields CAWSGPSGANVLTF. Variable domain in full (rest from reference TRBV30 and TRBJ2-6): SQTIHQWPATLVQPVGSPLSLECTVEGTSNPNLYWYRQAAGRGLQLLFYSVGIGQISSEVPQNLSASRPQDRQFILSSKKLLLSDSGFYLCAWSGPSGANVLTFGAGSRLTVL.

The chain carries TRBV6-5 and TRBJ2-4; the match to TRBD2 covers 7 bases. The end of the DNA fits TRBJ2-5 better, so the J call may be wrong. The CDR3 consists of 14 residues. Germline CDR1 is MNHEY and CDR2 is SVGAGI. This CDR3 is CASSDWTRAETQYF. Written as DNA, the CDR3 is TGTGCCAGCAGTGACTGGACTAGAGCAGAGACCCAGTACTTC.

Only a few counts were recorded for this clonotype. This sequence joins TRBV28 and TRBJ2-4; TRBD2 is a possible D gene (6 bases). V gave up 5 bases and J gave up 10 bases, with 18 bases separating them. The CDR3 extends over 14 amino acids. CDR1 is MDHEN, CDR2 SYDVKM, per germline. The CDR3 DNA reads as TGTGCCAGCAGTCCCCGGCGGCGGGACTGGATTCAGTACTTC. Its translation: CASSPRRRDWIQYF.

This clonotype turned up a few times. V gene TRBV6-6 combines with J gene TRBJ2-7; TRBD2 matches at 12 bases. CDR3 length: 14 amino acids. The junction had 5 bases not matched to a gene; V was cut back by 6 bases and J by 5 bases. The germline V gene encodes CDR1 MNHNY and CDR2 SVGAGI (reference sequence). The CDR3 DNA reads TGTGCCAGCAGCTGGACTAGCGGGATTGACGAGCAGTACTTC. Amino acid sequence: CASSWTSGIDEQYF.

There are a few counts of this clonotype. The rearrangement uses TRBV6-1 and TRBJ2-1; D may be TRBD1 or TRBD2 (6 bases each). Trimming removed 0 bases at V and 4 bases at J, with 19 bases between. The CDR3 sequence is 18 residues long. Germline CDR1 MNHNS, CDR2 SASEGT. DNA for the CDR3: TGTGCCAGCAGTGAAGCGAGGGGGGCAGGGGACCGGTACAATGAGCAGTTCTTC. Translated: CASSEARGAGDRYNEQFF.